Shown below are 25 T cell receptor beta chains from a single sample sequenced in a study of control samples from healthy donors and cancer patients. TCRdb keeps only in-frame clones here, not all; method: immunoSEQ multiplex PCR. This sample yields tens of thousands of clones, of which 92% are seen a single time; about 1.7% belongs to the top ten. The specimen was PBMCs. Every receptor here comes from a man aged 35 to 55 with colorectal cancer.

CDR3 loop: CASSADRGLPNSPLHF. DNA for the CDR3: TGTGCCAGCAGCGCCGACAGGGGCCTCCCTAATTCACCCCTCCACTTT. V usage is TRBV9 and J usage is TRBJ1-6, with 8 bases aligning to TRBD1. This CDR3 is built from 16 residues. Germline CDR1 and CDR2: SGDLS and YYNGEE. V lost 3 bases and J lost 6; bases outside the gene matches: 8.

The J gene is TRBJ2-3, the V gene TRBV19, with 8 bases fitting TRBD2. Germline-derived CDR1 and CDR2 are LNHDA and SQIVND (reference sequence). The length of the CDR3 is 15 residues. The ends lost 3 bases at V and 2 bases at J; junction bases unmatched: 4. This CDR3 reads CASSIRAGDTDTQYF. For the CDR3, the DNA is TGTGCCAGTAGTATTAGAGCGGGGGACACAGATACGCAGTATTTT.

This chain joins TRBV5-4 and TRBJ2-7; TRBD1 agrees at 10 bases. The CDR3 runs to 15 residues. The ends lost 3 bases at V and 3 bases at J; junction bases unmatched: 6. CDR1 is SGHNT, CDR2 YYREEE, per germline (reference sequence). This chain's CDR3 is CASSSLDRGDYEQYF. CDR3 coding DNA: TGTGCCAGCAGCTCGTTGGACAGGGGGGACTACGAGCAGTACTTC.

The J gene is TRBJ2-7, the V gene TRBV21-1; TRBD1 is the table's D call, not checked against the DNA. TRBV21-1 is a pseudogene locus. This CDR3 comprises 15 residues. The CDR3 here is CASSQKISRQLEQYF. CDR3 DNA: TGTGCCAGCAGCCAAAAGATTTCGAGACAGCTTGAGCAGTACTTC.

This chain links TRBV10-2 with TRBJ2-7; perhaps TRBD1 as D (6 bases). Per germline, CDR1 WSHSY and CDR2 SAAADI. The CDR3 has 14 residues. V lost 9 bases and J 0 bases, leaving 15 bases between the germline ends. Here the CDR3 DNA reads TGCGCCAGTGCGTCGGGGACACCCTCCTACGAGCAGTACTTC. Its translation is CASASGTPSYEQYF.

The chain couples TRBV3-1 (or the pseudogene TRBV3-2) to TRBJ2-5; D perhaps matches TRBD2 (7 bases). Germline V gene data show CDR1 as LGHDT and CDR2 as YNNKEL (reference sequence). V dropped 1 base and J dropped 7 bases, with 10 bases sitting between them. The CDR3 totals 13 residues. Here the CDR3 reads CASSQVAGATQYF. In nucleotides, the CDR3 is TGTGCCAGCAGCCAAGTGGCGGGGGCGACCCAGTACTTC.

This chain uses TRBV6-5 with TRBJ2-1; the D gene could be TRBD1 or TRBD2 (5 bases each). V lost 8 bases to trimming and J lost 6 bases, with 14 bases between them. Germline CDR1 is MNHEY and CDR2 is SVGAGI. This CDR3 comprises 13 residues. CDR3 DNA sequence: TGTGCCAGCGGAAGAGGGGACCTCAATGAGCAGTTCTTC. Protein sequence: CASGRGDLNEQFF.

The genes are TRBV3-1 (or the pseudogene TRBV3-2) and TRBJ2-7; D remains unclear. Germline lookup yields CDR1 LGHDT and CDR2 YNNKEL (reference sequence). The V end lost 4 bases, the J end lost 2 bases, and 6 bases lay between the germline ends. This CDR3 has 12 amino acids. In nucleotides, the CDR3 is TGTGCCAGCAGCCCCCGGGCCTACGAGCAGTACTTC. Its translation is CASSPRAYEQYF.

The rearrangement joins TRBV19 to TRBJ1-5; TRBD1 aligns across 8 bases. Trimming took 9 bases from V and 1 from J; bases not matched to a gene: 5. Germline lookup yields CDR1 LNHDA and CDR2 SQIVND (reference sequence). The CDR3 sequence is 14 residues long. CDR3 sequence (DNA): TGTGCCAGCAGGGGGCGCGTAAGCAATCAGCCCCAGCATTTT. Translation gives CASRGRVSNQPQHF.

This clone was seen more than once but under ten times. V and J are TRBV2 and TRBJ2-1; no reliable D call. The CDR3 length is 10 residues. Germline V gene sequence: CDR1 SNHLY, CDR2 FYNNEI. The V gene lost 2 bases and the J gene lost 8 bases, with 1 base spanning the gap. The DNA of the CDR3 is TGTGCCAGCAGTGAATATGAGCAGTTCTTC. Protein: CASSEYEQFF.

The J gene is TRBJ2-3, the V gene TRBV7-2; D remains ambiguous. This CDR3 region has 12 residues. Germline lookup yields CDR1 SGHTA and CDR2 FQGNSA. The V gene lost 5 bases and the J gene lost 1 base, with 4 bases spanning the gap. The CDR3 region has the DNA TGTGCCAGCAGCCCCCGCACAGATACGCAGTATTTT. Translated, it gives CASSPRTDTQYF. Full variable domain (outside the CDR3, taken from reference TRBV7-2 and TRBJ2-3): GAGVSQSPSNKVTEKGKDVELRCDPISGHTALYWYRQSLGQGLEFLIYFQGNSAPDKSGLPSDRFSAERTGGSVSTLTIQRTQQEDSAVYLCASSPRTDTQYFGPGTRLTVL.

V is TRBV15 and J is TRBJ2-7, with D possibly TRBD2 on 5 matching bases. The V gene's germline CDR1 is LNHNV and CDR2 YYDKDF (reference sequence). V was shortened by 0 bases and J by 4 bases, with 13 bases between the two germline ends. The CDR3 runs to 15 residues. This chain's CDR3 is CATSREGGGYYEQYF. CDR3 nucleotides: TGTGCCACCAGCAGAGAAGGTGGAGGATATTACGAGCAGTACTTC. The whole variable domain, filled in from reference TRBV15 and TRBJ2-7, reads DAMVIQNPRYQVTQFGKPVTLSCSQTLNHNVMYWYQQKSSQAPKLLFHYYDKDFNNEADTPDNFQSRRPNTSFCFLDIRSPGLGDTAMYLCATSREGGGYYEQYFGPGTRLTVT.

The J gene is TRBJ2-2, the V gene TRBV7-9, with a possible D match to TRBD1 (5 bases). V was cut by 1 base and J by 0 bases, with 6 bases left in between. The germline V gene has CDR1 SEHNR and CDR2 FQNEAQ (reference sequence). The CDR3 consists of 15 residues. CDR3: CASSLVQANTGELFF. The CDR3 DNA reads TGTGCCAGCAGCTTAGTACAGGCGAACACCGGGGAGCTGTTTTTT.

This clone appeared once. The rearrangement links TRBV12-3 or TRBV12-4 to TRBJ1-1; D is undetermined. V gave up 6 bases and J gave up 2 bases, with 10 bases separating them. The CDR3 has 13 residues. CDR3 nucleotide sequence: TGTGCCAGCAGCCTCGGAGGTAACACTGAAGCTTTCTTT. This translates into CASSLGGNTEAFF.

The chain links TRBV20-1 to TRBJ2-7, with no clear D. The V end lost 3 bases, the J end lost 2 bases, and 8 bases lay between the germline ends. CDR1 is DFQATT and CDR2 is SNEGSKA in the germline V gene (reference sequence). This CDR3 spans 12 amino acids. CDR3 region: CSASDTPYEQYF. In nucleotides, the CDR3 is TGCAGTGCTAGTGACACCCCCTACGAGCAGTACTTC.

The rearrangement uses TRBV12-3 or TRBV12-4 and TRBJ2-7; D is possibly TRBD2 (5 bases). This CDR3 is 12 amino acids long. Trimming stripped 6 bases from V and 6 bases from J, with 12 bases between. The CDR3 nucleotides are TGTGCCAGCAGCTCGGGGTGGGCCGAGCAGTACTTC. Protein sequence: CASSSGWAEQYF.

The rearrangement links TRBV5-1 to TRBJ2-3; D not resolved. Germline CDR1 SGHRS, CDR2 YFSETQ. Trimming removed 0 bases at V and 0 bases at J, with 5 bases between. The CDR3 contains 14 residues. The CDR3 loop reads CASSLGQSTDTQYF. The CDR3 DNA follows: TGCGCCAGCAGCTTGGGTCAGAGCACAGATACGCAGTATTTT.

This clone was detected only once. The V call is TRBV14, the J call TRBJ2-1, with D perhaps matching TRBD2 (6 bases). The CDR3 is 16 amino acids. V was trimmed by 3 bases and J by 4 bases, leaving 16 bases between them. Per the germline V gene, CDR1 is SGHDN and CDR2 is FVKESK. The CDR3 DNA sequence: TGTGCCAGCAGCCAGAAAACGGGACTGGTATACAATGAGCAGTTCTTC. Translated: CASSQKTGLVYNEQFF.

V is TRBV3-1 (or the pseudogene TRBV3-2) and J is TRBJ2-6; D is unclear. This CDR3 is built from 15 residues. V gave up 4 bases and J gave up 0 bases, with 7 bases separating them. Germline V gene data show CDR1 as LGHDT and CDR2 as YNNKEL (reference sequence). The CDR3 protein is CASSLRRSGANVLTF. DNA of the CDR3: TGTGCCAGCAGCCTCCGACGCTCTGGGGCCAACGTCCTGACTTTC.

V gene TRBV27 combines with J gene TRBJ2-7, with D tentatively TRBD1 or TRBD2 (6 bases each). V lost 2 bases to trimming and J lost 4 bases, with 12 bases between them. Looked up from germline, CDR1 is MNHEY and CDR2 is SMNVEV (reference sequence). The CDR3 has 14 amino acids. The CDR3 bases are TGTGCCAGCAGTTTAAGGTGGGGGGCGTACGAGCAGTACTTC. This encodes CASSLRWGAYEQYF.

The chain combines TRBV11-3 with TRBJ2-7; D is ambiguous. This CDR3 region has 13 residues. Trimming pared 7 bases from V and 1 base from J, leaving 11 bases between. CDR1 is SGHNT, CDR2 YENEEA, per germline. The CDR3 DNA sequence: TGTGCCAGCACCGGACGGAATTCCTACGAGCAGTACTTC. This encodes CASTGRNSYEQYF.

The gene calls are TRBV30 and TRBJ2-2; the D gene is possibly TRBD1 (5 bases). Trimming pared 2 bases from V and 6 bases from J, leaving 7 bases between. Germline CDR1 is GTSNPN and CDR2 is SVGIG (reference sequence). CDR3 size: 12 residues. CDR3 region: CAWSLRAGELFF. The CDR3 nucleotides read TGTGCCTGGAGTCTCAGGGCCGGGGAGCTGTTTTTT.

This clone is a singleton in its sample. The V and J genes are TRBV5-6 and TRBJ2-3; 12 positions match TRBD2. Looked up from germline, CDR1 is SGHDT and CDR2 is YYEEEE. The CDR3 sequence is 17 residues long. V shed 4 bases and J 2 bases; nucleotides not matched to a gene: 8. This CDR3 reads CASSPRTSGAYTDTQYF. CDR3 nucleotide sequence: TGTGCCAGCAGCCCAAGGACTAGCGGGGCCTACACAGATACGCAGTATTTT. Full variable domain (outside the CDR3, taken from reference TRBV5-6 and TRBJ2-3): DAGVTQSPTHLIKTRGQQVTLRCSPKSGHDTVSWYQQALGQGPQFIFQYYEEEERQRGNFPDRFSGHQFPNYSSELNVNALLLGDSALYLCASSPRTSGAYTDTQYFGPGTRLTVL.

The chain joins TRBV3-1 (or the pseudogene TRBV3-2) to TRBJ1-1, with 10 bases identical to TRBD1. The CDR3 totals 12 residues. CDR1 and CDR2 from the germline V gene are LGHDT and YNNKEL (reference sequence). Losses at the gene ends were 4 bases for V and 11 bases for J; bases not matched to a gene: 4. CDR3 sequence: CASSPGQGLAFF. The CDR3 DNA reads TGTGCCAGCAGCCCGGGACAGGGGCTGGCTTTCTTT.

In DNA form, the CDR3 reads TGCGCCAGCAGCTGGAGTGGGGGCGGTGGTACTGAAGCTTTCTTT. It encodes CASSWSGGGGTEAFF. This rearrangement joins TRBV5-1 to TRBJ1-1, with D possibly TRBD1 on 6 matching bases. Germline V CDR1 and CDR2: SGHRS, YFSETQ. CDR3 length: 15 residues. The V end was cut by 3 bases, the J end by 5 bases, with 17 bases between.